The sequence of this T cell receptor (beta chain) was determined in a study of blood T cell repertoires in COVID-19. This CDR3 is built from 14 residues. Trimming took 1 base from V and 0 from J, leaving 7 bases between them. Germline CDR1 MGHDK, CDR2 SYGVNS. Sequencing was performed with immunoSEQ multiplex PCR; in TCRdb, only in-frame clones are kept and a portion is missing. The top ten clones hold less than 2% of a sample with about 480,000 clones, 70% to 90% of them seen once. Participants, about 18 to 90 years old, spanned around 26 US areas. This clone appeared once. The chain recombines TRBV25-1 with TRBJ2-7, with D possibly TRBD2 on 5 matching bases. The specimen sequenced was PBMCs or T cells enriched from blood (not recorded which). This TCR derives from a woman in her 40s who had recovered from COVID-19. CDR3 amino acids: CASSELGSSYEQYF. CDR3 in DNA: TGTGCCAGCAGTGAATTGGGGAGCTCCTACGAGCAGTACTTC.